This entry concerns a single T cell receptor beta chain. No antigen is known for it. This sample stems from a study of vaccination effects on CD4 cells after COVID-19. Study-wide background: Two-dose vaccination with either BNT162b2 or mRNA-1273 was given to the participants. Sampling of a couple of convalescent patients took place 16 days and one week prior to vaccination.

Study-level results: Infection- and vaccine-induced clones contracted markedly late after vaccination.

The CDR3 extends over 16 amino acids. Germline CDR1 and CDR2: SGHAT and FQNNGV. V was clipped by 5 bases and J by 10 bases; unmatched bases: 14. The method was immunoSEQ multiplex PCR; TCRdb's version includes in-frame clones alone and lacks a portion of them. Here the sample spans 55,000 to 90,000 clones, 65% to 75% being singletons. Viral peptide pool expansion of antigen-specific CD4+ T cells preceded sequencing in the ViraFEST assay. Subsequent to a culture period of 10 to 11 days, CD4+ T cells were isolated. The person had PCR-confirmed SARS-CoV-2 infection between March and December 2020. Under 2.5 million PBMC were placed in each well, which was supplemented with 8.5 to 10 IU/ml IL-2 and around 9.5 ug/ml peptides.

The sequencing here drew on CD4+ T cells from PBMCs cultured with HIV peptides, taken before COVID-19 vaccination. Subset in this sample: HIV-1 Nef peptide pool negative control/reference culture. The chain combines TRBV11-2 with TRBJ1-6; TRBD1 matches 7 bases. This TCR was recovered from a human donor who had a prior SARS-CoV-2 infection. The CDR3 sequence: CASSPQGGKVSSPLHF. CDR3 DNA: TGTGCCAGCAGCCCTCAGGGGGGGAAGGTCAGCTCACCCCTCCACTTT.